Sequencing of this T cell receptor beta chain was carried out in a study of radiotherapy plus CTLA-4 blockade in lung cancer. Findings and limits, study-wide: Among reported predictors of response, early blood T cell clone dynamics with interferon-beta performed best.

Germline-derived CDR1 and CDR2 are MNHNS and SASEGT. V lost 0 bases to trimming and J lost 5 bases, with 19 bases between them. This CDR3 contains 17 residues. Focal radiation plus CTLA-4 blockade with ipilimumab was administered to patients who had chemo-refractory metastatic non-small-cell lung cancer. Clones were read by immunoSEQ multiplex PCR, and TCRdb kept only the in-frame ones, dropping some. Of approximately 90,000 clones listed, around 82% were seen once; the top ten hold around 0.8%. Points on this clone: Its specificity is unknown.

Specimen: peripheral blood, collected from a patient treated with radiotherapy plus ipilimumab. The chain carries TRBV6-1 and TRBJ1-1, with D perhaps TRBD1 (5 bases). The origin of this receptor is a human donor with non-small cell lung cancer who had stable disease on radiotherapy plus ipilimumab. CDR3 sequence (DNA): TGTGCCAGCAGTGAAGCCTTGACAGCCTCTTTTTGGACTGAAGCTTTCTTT. Residues: CASSEALTASFWTEAFF.